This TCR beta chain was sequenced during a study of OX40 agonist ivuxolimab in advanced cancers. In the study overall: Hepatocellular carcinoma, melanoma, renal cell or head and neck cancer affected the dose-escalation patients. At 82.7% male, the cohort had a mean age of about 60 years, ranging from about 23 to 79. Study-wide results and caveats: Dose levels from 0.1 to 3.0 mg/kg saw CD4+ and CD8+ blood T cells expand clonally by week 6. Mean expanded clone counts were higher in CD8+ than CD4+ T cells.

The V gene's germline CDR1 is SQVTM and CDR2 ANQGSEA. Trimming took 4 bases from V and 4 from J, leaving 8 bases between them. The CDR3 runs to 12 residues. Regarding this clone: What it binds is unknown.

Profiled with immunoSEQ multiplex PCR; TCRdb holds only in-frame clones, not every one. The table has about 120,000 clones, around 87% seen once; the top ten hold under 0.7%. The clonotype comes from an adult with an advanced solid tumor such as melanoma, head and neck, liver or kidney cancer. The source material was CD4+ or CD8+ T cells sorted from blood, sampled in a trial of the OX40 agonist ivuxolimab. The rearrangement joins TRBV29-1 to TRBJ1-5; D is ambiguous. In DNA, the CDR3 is TGCAGCGTTGGGGGTCTAAATCAGCCCCAGCATTTT. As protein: CSVGGLNQPQHF.